This T cell receptor (beta chain) is from a study of cytomegalovirus exposure and HLA in healthy donors. Whole-study findings and limits: Reports state that TCR beta sequences accurately predicted most subjects' HLA-A and HLA-B alleles. As a later analysis showed, several of the most significant clusters appeared to be linked to common viral pathogens.

PCR employed 60 Vbeta and 13 Jbeta primers. Libraries were prepared by immunoSEQ multiplex PCR; TCRdb keeps only in-frame clonotypes and omits some of them. The table records 100,000 or so clones, 70% to 80% of them present only once. The CDR3 sequence is 14 residues long. V was cut by 0 bases and J by 1 base, with 4 bases left in between. Germline V gene sequence: CDR1 MNHEY, CDR2 SVGAGI. This clone is a singleton in its sample. Its cognate antigen is unknown. Among the donors, all were healthy bone marrow donors. The source of this sequence is a woman aged 35 to 49 in good health and CMV-seronegative. Sequenced material: PBMCs. The gene calls are TRBV6-5 and TRBJ1-5; D unresolved. Here the CDR3 reads CASSYSRSNQPQHF. The CDR3 coding sequence is TGTGCCAGCAGTTACTCGAGGAGCAATCAGCCCCAGCATTTT.